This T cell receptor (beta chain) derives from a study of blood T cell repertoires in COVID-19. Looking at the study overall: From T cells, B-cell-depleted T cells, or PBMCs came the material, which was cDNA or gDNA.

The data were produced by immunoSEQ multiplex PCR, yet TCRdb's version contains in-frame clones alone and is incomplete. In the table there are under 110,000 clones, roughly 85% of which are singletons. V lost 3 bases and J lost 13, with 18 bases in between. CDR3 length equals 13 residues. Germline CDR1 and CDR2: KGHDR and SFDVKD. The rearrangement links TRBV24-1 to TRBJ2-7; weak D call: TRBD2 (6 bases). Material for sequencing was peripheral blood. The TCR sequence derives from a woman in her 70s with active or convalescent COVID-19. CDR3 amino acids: CATSDTASEYRYF. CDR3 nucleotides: TGTGCCACCAGTGATACGGCTAGCGAATATCGATACTTC.